This T cell receptor (beta chain) stems from a study of cytomegalovirus exposure and HLA in healthy donors (dated by TCRdb to the late 2010s). In terms of the full investigation: An earlier analysis of approximately 590 of the donors reported 276 Gb of sequence data and roughly 110 million unique TCR beta sequences from about 179 million T cells. Approximately 310 gigabases of sequencing data and tens of millions of unique TCR sequences were included in an early release covering around 650 HLA-typed donors. The genetic ancestry cluster associated with self-reported Caucasian donors included 81% of the roughly 390 genotyped donors. The study was designed to test whether signatures of past pathogen exposure could be identified by cataloging public T cell receptors. The T cell repertoires of 700 or so subjects were profiled by immunosequencing and related to cytomegalovirus serostatus. In addition to the first cohort of around 670 subjects, a separate validation cohort of over 90 different subjects was used. High-throughput TCR immunosequencing, statistical association of individual TCRs with disease status, and machine learning were combined to predict cytomegalovirus infection status. To study patterns of TCR occurrence, a later analysis re-analyzed previously published TCR beta repertoires from around 660 donors and added high-resolution HLA genotyping. The later analysis used no new phenotypic data to find candidate immune exposures, relying instead on TCR beta sequences and their occurrence across donors. In an earlier analysis of 500 to 650 of the donors, high-throughput TCR beta sequencing was used to judge whether each TCR beta V gene segment behaved as functional or pseudogenic. Donor age, sex, ethnicity and CMV serostatus were collected together with the repertoire data. A later genetic analysis used genome-wide SNP genotypes for about three fifths of the 666 donors, treating that subset as a discovery cohort. Every discovery cohort repertoire had been produced on one sequencing platform. Class I and class II HLA loci were covered by the typing at four-digit resolution. Typing coverage differed by locus: A, B, C, DRB1 and DQB1 were typed in about 629-640 donors, DQA1 in about 560, DPA1 in some 600, and DPB1 in 450 to 480. Several DR-DQ haplotypes were handled as single units for association and clustering, since linkage in the cohort was strong. On average, roughly 240,000 unique TCR beta nucleotide sequences were sequenced per donor among roughly 430 genotyped donors of the cohort, with 15% to 20% of those sequences being non-productive.

Receptor amplification or capture employed the immunoSEQ multiplex PCR assay. A mixture of 60 forward primers for TCR Vbeta segments and 13 reverse primers for TCR Jbeta segments was used in the multiplex PCR. A multiplex PCR assay on genomic DNA amplified the CDR3 region of rearranged TCR beta genes. On the Illumina HiSeq System, the amplified TCR beta libraries were sequenced as 87-base-pair reads. In the original analysis: A later analysis tallied roughly 78 million unique TCR beta chains across the 550 to 850 repertoires, and around 12 million of those chains were shared by two or more donors. A nearest-neighbor algorithm error-corrected the raw reads and collapsed the reads into unique sequences, merging closely related sequences to remove PCR and sequencing errors. Alignment of CDR3 sequences to IMGT reference sequences was used to assign V, D and J gene segments. Each retained sequence needed at least a six-nucleotide match to both a V gene segment and a J gene segment. A rearrangement counted as productive if the CDR3 had no stop codons and remained in frame with V and J, and every other rearrangement counted as non-productive. Following IMGT convention, CDR3 was defined as the stretch from the second conserved V-encoded cysteine up to the conserved J-encoded phenylalanine. The earlier analysis of about 560 of the donors excluded any sequence lacking an unambiguous match to a single V gene segment. An earlier analysis of 500 to 700 of the donors classified V segments as functional when productive rearrangements were above 56.7% and as segregating when the standard deviation between donors was above 5%. A statistical classification framework was built for diagnosing cytomegalovirus status from the catalog of TCR beta chain sequences. V and J gene assignment, in a later analysis, came from comparing TCR nucleotide sequences with IMGT/GENE-DB human TR gene sequences. Using the TCRdist pipeline, a later analysis assigned CDR3 sequences along with most-parsimonious VDJ recombination scenarios. In a later analysis, each TCR beta chain was defined by its CDR3 amino acid sequence together with its V-gene family, and reads without a unique V-gene family were excluded. In a later analysis, fewer than 650 highly shared, low-generation-probability nucleotide sequences were removed to address suspected cross-contamination and a sequencing artifact. In a later analysis, a clonal expansion index for each public chain was calculated from normalized within-repertoire ranks of inferred template counts. In a later analysis, generation probabilities were computed with a VDJ recombination model fitted to out-of-frame rearrangements, and the resulting probabilities were checked against IGoR. In a later analysis, hypergeometric tests were used to score TCR-TCR, TCR-HLA and TCR-CMV co-occurrence, with a repertoire-size bias correction applied to TCR pairs. To estimate false discovery rates, a later analysis permuted the HLA or CMV assignments 20 times. In a later analysis, co-occurring TCRs were grouped with DBSCAN, and TCRdist sequence similarity was added when clustering was performed within HLA-allele-positive subsets. Co-occurrence clustering excluded repertoires with fewer than 30,000 or more than 120,000 public chains, plus five with anomalous nucleotide sharing. In its TCRdb copy, this immuneACCESS table keeps in-frame sequences only and misses some clones. Where compared with another copy, unresolved V genes explain less than half of these, and the others have no known cause. V, J and clone size are those of that table, while D and trimming were read from the DNA. The sample table lists about 150,000 clones, 85% to 90% of them with a count of one. The leading ten clones occupy more than 4% of the sample.

Broad study findings and their caveats: According to a later analysis, parvovirus B19, influenza, CMV and Epstein-Barr virus appeared linked to several top co-occurrence clusters. Because counts were too low, roughly 16 rarely observed V segments, including chromosome 9 orphons, were left out of the earlier analysis of 587 of the donors. A later analysis found that most CMV-associated TCR beta chains appeared HLA-restricted, with HLA associations seemingly driven largely by CMV exposure. In this cohort, only TCR beta chains were sequenced, and detectable features were limited by the absence of alpha or paired-chain data. Linkage disequilibrium might explain the correlated functional status among segregating V segments, but an unknown experimental factor could not be excluded. CMV serostatus was the only immune exposure information available for the cohort. In a later genetic analysis, fewer N-insertions in productive TCRs were reported among donors in an Asian-associated ancestry cluster than the roughly 700-donor mean. An association between a missense DCLRE1C variant and V-gene and J-gene trimming of TCR beta chains was found in a later genetic analysis and replicated in an independent cohort. In vitro tests confirmed that three of the cytomegalovirus-associated TCR beta chains recognize cytomegalovirus antigens. Because the 87-base-pair reads could not distinguish some IMGT-functional V segments, including TRBV6-2 and TRBV6-3, those segments were excluded. Most TCR sequences were seen in very few donors, while some public TCRs were found in many individuals. A further reported finding was that TCR beta sequences accurately predicted the HLA-A and HLA-B alleles for most subjects in the first cohort. The sequencing pipeline was judged likely to have produced a cluster of highly shared sequence variants as a technical artifact. A later analysis found that HLA-associated TCR beta chains were more clonally expanded and had lower generation probabilities than equally common non-associated chains. The presence/absence analyses assumed that sequencing depth was roughly uniform across donors, and that assumption may not be true. According to a later analysis, TCR association rates differed among HLA loci, with DRB1 alleles showing the most associated TCRs and HLA-C alleles showing the fewest. When HLA alleles, especially DR and DQ, strongly co-occurred, TCR associations were difficult to assign to individual alleles. The authors suggested that the approach could potentially be extended to other disease states and immunological phenotypes. Because some donors lacked HLA typing at each locus, the association tests relied only on the typed subset. In an earlier analysis of some 500 of the donors, most TCR beta V segments were observed in productive rearrangements about 90% or about 30% of the time, broadly matching IMGT annotations. Specific HLA alleles were associated with 15,000 to 20,000 TCR beta sequences at a false discovery rate of 0.05 in a later analysis. In the study, approximately 160 TCR beta chains were listed as associated with cytomegalovirus. In both the original and validation cohorts, the classifier was reported to diagnose cytomegalovirus status with high specificity and sensitivity.

In total, approximately 610 healthy bone marrow donors made up the cohort. At the time of sampling, all cohort members were nominally healthy, though unrecorded immune exposures were likely present. The donor tested CMV seronegative, placing the donor among the 350 to 400 seronegative members of the cohort. Each donor provided a peripheral blood sample, and peripheral blood mononuclear cells were used for TCR beta sequencing. The Qiagen DNeasy Blood Extraction Kit was used to extract genomic DNA from the blood cell samples. From a lookup of the germline V gene, CDR1 and CDR2 are SQVTM and ANQGSEA. The CDR3 contains 12 residues, cysteine and phenylalanine counted. The only DNA kept is the CDR3, 36 bases in frame from the first base. V is shortened by 4 bases, J by 1 base, and the region joining them spans 6 bases. Turning to this clone: Its antigen has not been determined. No base quality information exists; no much larger clone differs at one position.

Material for sequencing was PBMCs. The chain couples TRBV29-1 to TRBJ2-3, with the D gene not confidently named. The clonotype originates from a woman aged 25-40 years in good health and CMV-seronegative. The CDR3 protein: CSVVSGTDTQYF. At the DNA level, the sequence is TGCAGCGTTGTTAGTGGCACAGATACGCAGTATTTT.